These T cell receptor beta chains were read from a single sample in a study of T cell repertoires in cytomegalovirus infection. TCRdb analysed the reads with MiXCR anew, one entry per CDR3 protein. The sample lists roughly 110,000 distinct CDR3 sequences; over 9.5% were seen once. Their cognate antigens are unknown. Sequencing used PBMCs, sequenced either directly or after in vitro stimulation (not recorded which). These receptor sequences come from a human donor in good health (CMV status not recorded). Some clones in this sample may be carry-over from other donors' samples. Each CDR3 is given with its conserved first and last residue.

J gene,V gene,CDR3 protein
TRBJ2-5,TRBV7-2,CASSLDRAGRRETQYF
TRBJ2-2,TRBV6-1,CASSEVELRGTGELFF
TRBJ2-1,TRBV6-2/TRBV6-3,CASSYLQRPQEALF
TRBJ2-3,TRBV7-9,CASSLGQGWTDTQYF
TRBJ1-6,TRBV10-3,CAISVGVGNSPLHF
TRBJ2-3,TRBV6-6,CASSPYSTDTQYF
TRBJ2-5,TRBV6-1,CASSERRETQYF
TRBJ2-5,TRBV12-5,CASGLGLLAAKGETQYF
TRBJ1-1,TRBV5-1,CASSWRRNTEAFF
TRBJ1-2,TRBV7-2,CASSLLLGGTGKGYTF
TRBJ1-3,TRBV5-4,CASSLDPGSGNTIYF
TRBJ1-1,TRBV12-3/TRBV12-4,CASSPGRVYEAFF
TRBJ2-1,TRBV4-1,CASSRWTGHSMGKLF
TRBJ2-5,TRBV7-2,CASRRGQTYQETQYF
TRBJ2-3,TRBV28,CASKLQGAKTDTQYF
TRBJ2-1,TRBV27,CASSSPGTGINEQFF
TRBJ1-1,TRBV4-2,CASSQHRTGTGGTEAFF
TRBJ1-5,TRBV24-1,CATSDPTGTPHQPQHF
TRBJ2-5,TRBV30,CAWRRGVAEETQYF
TRBJ1-5,TRBV6-1,CASSGTGTFNQPQHF
TRBJ1-1,TRBV6-2/TRBV6-3,CASSFPGTINTEAFF
TRBJ1-1,TRBV6-2/TRBV6-3,CASKRHPFGGTEAFF
TRBJ1-2,TRBV12-3/TRBV12-4,CASSLLTVPAGYTF
TRBJ2-1,TRBV7-2,CASSKLAGGKEQFF